The 14 T cell receptor beta chains below come from one sample, sequenced in a study of OX40 agonist ivuxolimab in advanced cancers. Repertoires were generated with immunoSEQ multiplex PCR, while TCRdb's copy carries only in-frame clones and drops some. The data hold about 32,000 clones, with 85% to 95% observed a single time. The source was CD4+ or CD8+ T cells sorted from blood, collected in a trial of the OX40 agonist ivuxolimab. These receptors all stem from an adult with an advanced solid tumor such as melanoma, head and neck, liver or kidney cancer.

This chain joins TRBV6-6 and TRBJ2-1, with D possibly being TRBD1 (5 bases). Germline V CDR1 and CDR2: MNHNY, SVGAGI (reference sequence). V was pared by 0 bases and J by 7 bases, with 16 bases between. The CDR3 loop spans 16 amino acids. In DNA, the CDR3 is TGTGCCAGCAGTTACTCGATAGGTCAGCAGGGAAATGAGCAGTTCTTC. As protein: CASSYSIGQQGNEQFF.

This clone was detected a few times. This chain uses TRBV7-9 with TRBJ1-1; TRBD1 matches at 11 bases. V trimming: 5 bases; J trimming: 10 bases; junction bases outside the gene matches: 3. The CDR3 has 12 amino acids. Germline V gene lookup returns CDR1 SEHNR and CDR2 FQNEAQ (reference sequence). Written as DNA, the CDR3 is TGTGCCAGCAGCCATGGGACAGGGGGAGCTTTCTTT. This translates into CASSHGTGGAFF.

The V call is TRBV4-3, the J call TRBJ2-1; perhaps TRBD1 as D (5 bases). V dropped 0 bases and J dropped 2 bases, with 14 bases sitting between them. The CDR3 sequence is 17 residues long. Germline lookup yields CDR1 LGHNA and CDR2 YSLEER. CDR3 loop: CASSQDADNNPYNEQFF. In nucleotides, the CDR3 is TGCGCCAGCAGCCAAGATGCGGACAATAACCCCTACAATGAGCAGTTCTTC.

The V gene is TRBV7-2, the J gene TRBJ1-1; D gene uncertain. From germline, CDR1 is SGHTA and CDR2 FQGNSA. The CDR3 runs to 15 residues. Trimming removed 3 bases at V and 5 bases at J, with 16 bases between. This CDR3 reads CASSFPPGLGTEAFF. In DNA, the CDR3 is TGTGCCAGCAGCTTCCCGCCGGGTCTAGGGACTGAAGCTTTCTTT.

This rearrangement joins TRBV7-9 to TRBJ1-1; D is ambiguous. Between the trimmed V and J ends, which lost 4 bases and 1 base, there was a span of 10 bases. CDR3 length: 14 amino acids. CDR1 is SEHNR and CDR2 is FQNEAQ in the germline V gene (reference sequence). The CDR3 sequence is CASSYTIGNTEAFF. The DNA of the CDR3 is TGTGCCAGCAGCTACACAATAGGGAACACTGAAGCTTTCTTT.

The chain carries TRBV4-1 and TRBJ2-3; D uncertain. In germline, CDR1 is MGHRA, CDR2 YSYEKL. V was pared by 3 bases and J by 2 bases, with 9 bases between. The CDR3 runs 14 residues. CDR3 nucleotide sequence: TGCGCCAGCAGCCACCAAGACCCCACAGATACGCAGTATTTT. It specifies CASSHQDPTDTQYF.

V and J are TRBV7-9 and TRBJ2-5, with 12 bases fitting TRBD2. Per the germline V gene, CDR1 is SEHNR and CDR2 is FQNEAQ (reference sequence). V was pared by 5 bases and J by 3 bases, with 4 bases of the junction left unmatched. The CDR3 is 15 residues long. CDR3 in amino acids: CASSPRLAGEETQYF. CDR3 coding DNA: TGTGCCAGCAGCCCTAGACTAGCGGGAGAAGAGACCCAGTACTTC. The full variable domain, with the rest looked up from reference TRBV7-9 and TRBJ2-5, is DTGVSQNPRHKITKRGQNVTFRCDPISEHNRLYWYRQTLGQGPEFLTYFQNEAQLEKSRLLSDRFSAERPKGSFSTLEIQRTEQGDSAMYLCASSPRLAGEETQYFGPGTRLLVL.

CDR3 region: CASSLEAIYEQYF. The CDR3 DNA sequence: TGTGCCAGCAGTTTAGAGGCCATATACGAGCAGTACTTC. The chain recombines TRBV28 with TRBJ2-7; D gene ambiguous. Germline CDR1 is MDHEN and CDR2 is SYDVKM. The CDR3 is 13 amino acids. The ends were cut back, 2 bases at V and 4 bases at J, with 9 bases in the middle. Supplemented by reference TRBV28 and TRBJ2-7, the full variable domain reads DVKVTQSSRYLVKRTGEKVFLECVQDMDHENMFWYRQDPGLGLRLIYFSYDVKMKEKGDIPEGYSVSREKKERFSLILESASTNQTSMYLCASSLEAIYEQYFGPGTRLTVT.

This chain links TRBV5-6 with TRBJ1-1, with D tentatively TRBD1 (6 bases). Trimming stripped 4 bases from V and 9 bases from J, with 19 bases between. CDR1 and CDR2 from the germline V gene are SGHDT and YYEEEE. The CDR3 spans 14 residues. CDR3 residues: CASSTEGGPHQAFF. CDR3 bases: TGTGCCAGCAGCACCGAAGGGGGACCCCACCAAGCTTTCTTT.

Comments on this clone: The junction and the germline gene differ at one end; a read error may be behind it. V is TRBV7-7 and J is TRBJ2-7; D is possibly TRBD2 (6 bases). Germline loops: CDR1 SSHAT, CDR2 FNYEAQ (reference sequence). The CDR3 spans 15 residues. CDR3 nucleotides: TGTGCTAGCAGCTTAGCGGCAGGTCCAGCCTACGAGCAGTACTTC. Protein: CASSLAAGPAYEQYF.

This clone was detected once. The V and J genes are TRBV4-1 and TRBJ1-5, with a weak D call TRBD1 (5 bases). The germline gives CDR1 MGHRA, CDR2 YSYEKL. Trimming took 2 bases from V and 5 from J, leaving 22 bases between them. This CDR3 comprises 18 residues. The CDR3 here is CASSQSAPGGTTYQPQHF. DNA for the CDR3: TGCGCCAGCAGCCAAAGCGCCCCGGGAGGGACTACTTATCAGCCCCAGCATTTT.

V is TRBV6-1 and J is TRBJ1-6; no clear D gene. The V gene lost 2 bases and the J gene lost 9 bases, with 8 bases spanning the gap. CDR3 length: 13 amino acids. CDR1 MNHNS and CDR2 SASEGT come from the germline V gene. CDR3 bases: TGTGCCAGCAGTGAAACTGCCGTTTCACCCCTCCACTTT. Protein: CASSETAVSPLHF.

This chain connects TRBV27 to TRBJ1-6; no clear D gene. Germline V gene sequence: CDR1 MNHEY, CDR2 SMNVEV (reference sequence). Trimming removed 6 bases at V and 3 bases at J, with 9 bases between. The CDR3 runs to 14 residues. The CDR3 DNA reads TGTGCCAGCAGAACCAGATACTATAATTCACCCCTCCACTTT. Translation gives CASRTRYYNSPLHF.

This clone was seen once. The chain has TRBV19 and TRBJ2-5; 7 bases line up with TRBD1. The CDR3 covers 15 residues. Germline CDR1 and CDR2: LNHDA and SQIVND (reference sequence). V was pared by 3 bases and J by 1 base, with 5 bases of the junction left unmatched. In DNA form, the CDR3 reads TGTGCCAGTAGTATCTGGACAGGAGTCCAAGAGACCCAGTACTTC. It translates to CASSIWTGVQETQYF.